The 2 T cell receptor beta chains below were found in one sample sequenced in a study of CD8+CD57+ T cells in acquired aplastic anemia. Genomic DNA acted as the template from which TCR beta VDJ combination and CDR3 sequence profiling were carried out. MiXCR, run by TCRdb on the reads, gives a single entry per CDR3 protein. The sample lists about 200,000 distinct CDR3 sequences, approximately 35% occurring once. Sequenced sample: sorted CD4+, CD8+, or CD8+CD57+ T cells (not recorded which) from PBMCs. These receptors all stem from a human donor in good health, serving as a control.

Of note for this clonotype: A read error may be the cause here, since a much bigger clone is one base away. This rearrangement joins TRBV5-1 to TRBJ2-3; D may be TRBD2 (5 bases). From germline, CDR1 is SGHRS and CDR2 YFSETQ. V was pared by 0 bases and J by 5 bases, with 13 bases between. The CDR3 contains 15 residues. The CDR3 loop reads CASSLEDCRVDTQYF. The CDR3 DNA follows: TGCGCCAGCAGCTTGGAGGACTGTCGGGTAGATACGCAGTATTTT.

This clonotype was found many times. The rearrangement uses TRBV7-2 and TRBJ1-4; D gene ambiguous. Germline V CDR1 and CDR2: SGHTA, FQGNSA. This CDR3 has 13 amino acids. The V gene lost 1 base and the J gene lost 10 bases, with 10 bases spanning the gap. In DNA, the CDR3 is TGTGCCAGCAGCTTAGTCCCCCGCGGAAAACTGTTTTTT. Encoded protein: CASSLVPRGKLFF.